A selection of T cell receptor beta chains follows, all from one sample in a study of blood T cell repertoires in COVID-19. Measured with immunoSEQ multiplex PCR; TCRdb has only the in-frame clones, and not every one. This sample carries 400,000 or so clones, around 87% of them seen once, and the ten largest clones take around 2%. The source material was PBMCs or T cells enriched from blood (not recorded which). These receptors originate from a middle-aged man in a cohort exposed to, infected with or recovered from COVID-19 (not recorded which). Both conserved end residues are part of each CDR3. A D gene is named only where the DNA matches it firmly. Clone sizes are given selectively: once, few, many, or a class where the clone is expanded.

DNA	CDR3	size	D	V	J
TGTGCCAGCAGTTCGGGGGGCAGGAAGCACGAGCAGTACTTC	CASSSGGRKHEQYF	NA	NA	TRBV27	TRBJ2-7
TGTGCCAGCAGCCCAGGACAGGGGGACGAGCAGTACTTC	CASSPGQGDEQYF	few	TRBD1	TRBV7-9	TRBJ2-7
TGCGCCAGCAGCTTGGGAGGACAGGGGGCCGGCGGGGAGCTGTTTTTT	CASSLGGQGAGGELFF	NA	TRBD1	TRBV5-1	TRBJ2-2
TGTGCCACCCAGCAGATAGCGGGAGTATCAGAGACCCAGTACTTC	CATQQIAGVSETQYF	few	TRBD2	TRBV7-2	TRBJ2-5
TGTGCCAGCAGCGGGCGGAGTAATGAAAAACTGTTTTTT	CASSGRSNEKLFF	NA	NA	TRBV9	TRBJ1-4
TGCGCCAGCAGTGAACAGGCAACTAATGAAAAACTGTTTTTT	CASSEQATNEKLFF	NA	NA	TRBV10-2	TRBJ1-4
TGCGCCAGCAGCCGAGGACTAGTTACCAACGAGCAGTACTTC	CASSRGLVTNEQYF	NA	TRBD2	TRBV5-1	TRBJ2-7
TGTGCCAGCAGCAAAGACTCGGCAGGCTATGGCTACACCTTC	CASSKDSAGYGYTF	NA	NA	TRBV21-1	TRBJ1-2
TGTGCCAGCCTCCGGACAGGTTCCACAGATACGCAGTATTTT	CASLRTGSTDTQYF	NA	TRBD1	TRBV6-6	TRBJ2-3
TGTGCCAGCAGCCCGCAGGGGTACCAAGAGACCCAGTACTTC	CASSPQGYQETQYF	once	NA	TRBV4-2	TRBJ2-5
TGTGCCAGCAGTTACGCCGGGACAGCCCGAGTTTATGGCTACACCTTC	CASSYAGTARVYGYTF	NA	TRBD1	TRBV6-2/TRBV6-3	TRBJ1-2
TGTGCCAGTAGGAGTGGACAGGGCTATGGCTACACCTTC	CASRSGQGYGYTF	NA	TRBD1	TRBV19	TRBJ1-2
TGTGCCAGCAGCCCTCGCAGGGGAGATGGCTACACCTTC	CASSPRRGDGYTF	NA	NA	TRBV3-1/TRBV3-2	TRBJ1-2
TGTGCCATCAGTGACCTGCAGGGGGGCTCCTACGAGCAGTACTTC	CAISDLQGGSYEQYF	once	NA	TRBV10-3	TRBJ2-7
TGTGCCAGCAGTTACCAGGGAGGGCCGTGGGACGAGCAGTACTTC	CASSYQGGPWDEQYF	NA	TRBD2	TRBV6-5	TRBJ2-7
TGTGCCAGCAGCCCTAACAGGGCCTGGGACGCGAACACCGGGGAGCTGTTTTTT	CASSPNRAWDANTGELFF	NA	NA	TRBV14	TRBJ2-2
TGCGCCAGCAAAGGGACTAGCGGGAGGGCCAATACGGATACGCAGTATTTT	CASKGTSGRANTDTQYF	NA	TRBD2	TRBV5-1	TRBJ2-3
TGTGCCAGCAGCTTGGGATTAGCGGGAGATGGCGGGACCCAGTACTTC	CASSLGLAGDGGTQYF	NA	TRBD2	TRBV5-5	TRBJ2-5
TGTGCCTGGAGTGTTGGACTCCTCGGCGCGGAGACCCAGTACTTC	CAWSVGLLGAETQYF	few	NA	TRBV30	TRBJ2-5
TGTGCCAGCTCACCGGGCAGCTTTTACGAGCAGTACTTC	CASSPGSFYEQYF	NA	NA	TRBV18	TRBJ2-7
TGTGCCAGCAGGGGGGGACAGGGTAGGACCTACGAGCAGTACTTC	CASRGGQGRTYEQYF	NA	TRBD1	TRBV28	TRBJ2-7
TGTGCCAGCAGCTTAGGGGCCCAGCGGGAGCTGGGAGATACGCAGTATTTT	CASSLGAQRELGDTQYF	NA	TRBD2	TRBV7-6	TRBJ2-3
TGTGCCAGCAGCCAAGATTTAGATAGCACAGATACGCAGTATTTT	CASSQDLDSTDTQYF	NA	NA	TRBV4-2	TRBJ2-3
TGTGCCAGCTCACCACCGACAGGGGGTTTCTACAATGAGCAGTTCTTC	CASSPPTGGFYNEQFF	NA	TRBD1	TRBV18	TRBJ2-1
TGTGCCAGCAGTACACAGGGGGCGTTAGAGGGCTACACCTTC	CASSTQGALEGYTF	NA	TRBD1	TRBV2	TRBJ1-2
TGTGCCAGCAGTTTGTTTGTTTCGTCGCAGGGGGCGCGGACCCAGTACTTC	CASSLFVSSQGARTQYF	NA	TRBD1	TRBV28	TRBJ2-5
TGTGCCAGCAGCAGGACAGACAATGAGCAGTTCTTC	CASSRTDNEQFF	once	NA	TRBV3-1/TRBV3-2	TRBJ2-1
TGCGCCAGCAGCCTAGATGGGACAGGGATCACTGAAGCTTTCTTT	CASSLDGTGITEAFF	NA	TRBD1	TRBV5-1	TRBJ1-1
TGTGCCAGCAGTCAAACAGGGGGCTATACTGAAGCTTTCTTT	CASSQTGGYTEAFF	NA	TRBD1	TRBV6-5	TRBJ1-1
TGCAGCGTGTTGGGACTAGCGGGGGAGACCCAGTACTTC	CSVLGLAGETQYF	NA	TRBD2	TRBV29-1	TRBJ2-5
TGTGCCAGCGCGTTGTTGGCGGAGGGGGAAAAACTGTTTTTT	CASALLAEGEKLFF	NA	NA	TRBV2	TRBJ1-4
TGTGCCAGCAGCTTAGGTGCTTTGTCTAGTGTCCACCGGGAGCTGTTTTTT	CASSLGALSSVHRELFF	once	NA	TRBV7-8	TRBJ2-2
TGCGCCAGCAGTGAGAGAGGGCGCGGGACCCAGTACTTC	CASSERGRGTQYF	NA	NA	TRBV10-1	TRBJ2-5
TGTGCCAGCACCCTACAGGGTACTAATGAAAAACTGTTTTTT	CASTLQGTNEKLFF	few	NA	TRBV2	TRBJ1-4
TGTGCCTGGAGTTCAGGGTTTAACTATGGCTACACCTTC	CAWSSGFNYGYTF	NA	NA	TRBV30	TRBJ1-2
TGTGCCAGCAGACAACGGAGCGGGAGAGAGGGGACCCAGTACTTC	CASRQRSGREGTQYF	NA	TRBD2	TRBV3-1/TRBV3-2	TRBJ2-5
TGTGCCATCAGGGGAGGATACAATGAGCAGTTCTTC	CAIRGGYNEQFF	NA	NA	TRBV10-3	TRBJ2-1
TGTGCCAGTGGGGACAGGGAGTGGACTGAAGCTTTCTTT	CASGDREWTEAFF	once	TRBD1	TRBV19	TRBJ1-1
TGTGCCAGCAGCCAGGGGACAGGGAAGGAAAAACTGTTTTTT	CASSQGTGKEKLFF	NA	TRBD1	TRBV3-1/TRBV3-2	TRBJ1-4
TGTGCCAGCAGTGAAGCGGCGGGGAGCTATGGCTACACCTTC	CASSEAAGSYGYTF	once	NA	TRBV2	TRBJ1-2
TGTGCCAGCAGTTTATCCATCTACAGGGGGCGGGATGAGCAGTTCTTC	CASSLSIYRGRDEQFF	NA	TRBD1	TRBV27	TRBJ2-1
TGTGCCTCACAGGGGAACAATCAGCCCCAGCATTTT	CASQGNNQPQHF	NA	TRBD1	TRBV19	TRBJ1-5
TGTGCCAGTAGCCCCGGGGGGGGCAGGCTGGTGAACACTGAAGCTTTCTTT	CASSPGGGRLVNTEAFF	NA	NA	TRBV19	TRBJ1-1
TGTGCCAGCAGCGTAGAACAGAGGGGGGAGCAGTTCTTC	CASSVEQRGEQFF	NA	NA	TRBV9	TRBJ2-1
TGTGCCTGGAGTAGGAGCGGGGCAGCGGGGGTTAGGGATACGCAGTATTTT	CAWSRSGAAGVRDTQYF	NA	TRBD2	TRBV30	TRBJ2-3
TGTGCCAGCTCACCACCGCCTAGCACGTCCTACAATGAGCAGTTCTTC	CASSPPPSTSYNEQFF	NA	NA	TRBV18	TRBJ2-1
TGCGCCAGCAGCCAACCTTCCACAGGGAAAAGTCAGCCCCAGCATTTT	CASSQPSTGKSQPQHF	NA	NA	TRBV4-1	TRBJ1-5
TGTGCCAGTAGCCTAACGGGACAGGGCCTAATAAACTATGGCTACACCTTC	CASSLTGQGLINYGYTF	NA	TRBD1	TRBV19	TRBJ1-2
TGCGCCAGCAGCTTGTTTAGTCGTGTGGGAGACGGGGAGCTGTTTTTT	CASSLFSRVGDGELFF	NA	NA	TRBV5-1	TRBJ2-2
TGTGCCAGCAGCGTGGAGACTAGGTACAATGAGCAGTTCTTC	CASSVETRYNEQFF	once	NA	TRBV9	TRBJ2-1
TGTGCCAGCAGCAGGGGGACAACCTACGAGCAGTACTTC	CASSRGTTYEQYF	NA	NA	TRBV7-9	TRBJ2-7
TGTGCCAGCAGAGCGGTCGCAGACACTGAAGCTTTCTTT	CASRAVADTEAFF	once	NA	TRBV6-5	TRBJ1-1
TGTGCCAGCAGTGTATCAGGGAAAAATGAAAAACTGTTTTTT	CASSVSGKNEKLFF	NA	NA	TRBV2	TRBJ1-4